Here is one TCR beta chain with its context. Sequenced by immunoSEQ multiplex PCR; TCRdb stores in-frame clones only, minus some. The repertoire holds around 290,000 clones, with 80% to 95% as singletons. These data come from a study of blood T cell repertoires in COVID-19. Across the study: T cells, B-cell-depleted T cells, or PBMCs supplied cDNA or gDNA.

It was during active infection that Seattle patients were enrolled and then longitudinally followed. This CDR3 is built from 16 residues. Germline V gives CDR1 SGHTS, CDR2 YDEGEE. V shed 0 bases and J 6 bases; nucleotides not matched to a gene: 7. The clonotype originates from a woman aged 25 to 39 with COVID-19, enrolled during active disease. The chain joins TRBV5-8 to TRBJ2-1, with 9 bases aligning to TRBD2. The sample taken for sequencing was peripheral blood. The CDR3 nucleotides read TGTGCCAGCAGCTTGGGCTGGACTAGCGATACCAATGAGCAGTTCTTC. Amino acids: CASSLGWTSDTNEQFF.